Below, 2 T cell receptor beta chains from the same sample are listed, as sequenced in a study of technical replicates of blood from several donors (TCRdb year 2017). Libraries were constructed by the immunoSEQ multiplex PCR assay. This immuneACCESS table, as held by TCRdb, lists in-frame sequences with V and J called but not all clones. Of the missing ones, under half trace to an unresolved V gene in checked studies; the others have no known cause. Across this sample there are 70,000 to 85,000 clones, with 95% to 98% seen only once. 0.15% to 0.2% of the sample goes to the ten largest clones. The sequenced sample consisted of T cells isolated from PBMCs. The receptors shown here come from a human donor in good health.

The CDR3 nucleotides are TGTGCCAGTAGTACTGGGAGCCACTACGAGCAGTACTTC. It encodes CASSTGSHYEQYF. The genes are TRBV19 and TRBJ2-7, with a tentative D call TRBD2 (5 bases). This CDR3 is 13 amino acids long. Trimming stripped 4 bases from V and 3 bases from J, with 10 bases between. CDR1 is LNHDA, CDR2 SQIVND, per germline (reference sequence).

This chain uses TRBV19 with TRBJ1-5; D remains ambiguous. Trimming took 2 bases from V and 3 from J, leaving 11 bases between them. The germline V gene has CDR1 LNHDA and CDR2 SQIVND (reference sequence). This CDR3 is 15 amino acids long. The CDR3 DNA reads TGTGCCAGTAGTATATCTTTTCAGGTCAATCAGCCCCAGCATTTT. It encodes CASSISFQVNQPQHF. Supplemented by reference TRBV19 and TRBJ1-5, the full variable domain reads DGGITQSPKYLFRKEGQNVTLSCEQNLNHDAMYWYRQDPGQGLRLIYYSQIVNDFQKGDIAEGYSVSREKKESFPLTVTSAQKNPTAFYLCASSISFQVNQPQHFGDGTRLSIL.